This is a list of T cell receptor beta chains from one sample in a study of blood T cell repertoires in COVID-19. Assay used: immunoSEQ multiplex PCR; TCRdb lists only in-frame clones, some missing. The repertoire consists of more than 45,000 clones, with around 81% occurring once and the leading ten covering roughly a tenth. Input material: peripheral blood. The receptors originated from a man older than 75 with COVID-19, enrolled during active disease. CDR3s include the opening cysteine and the closing phenylalanine or tryptophan. The order of the fields is J gene, CDR3 length, D gene, clone size, V gene, CDR3 protein, CDR3 DNA. The D gene is left open where the match is weak. The size of a clone is reported for some rows only, either as once, few or many, or as a class for expanded clones.

TRBJ1-2,15,.,.,TRBV4-2,CASSQDRQEPYGYTF,TGTGCCAGCAGCCAAGACCGACAGGAGCCCTATGGCTACACCTTC
TRBJ1-5,15,.,.,TRBV18,CASSPTGNSNQPQHF,TGTGCCAGCTCACCGACAGGCAATAGCAATCAGCCCCAGCATTTT
TRBJ1-4,15,TRBD1,.,TRBV18,CASSPQTGGDEKLFF,TGTGCCAGCTCACCCCAGACAGGGGGCGACGAAAAACTGTTTTTT
TRBJ1-6,15,TRBD1,few,TRBV11-3,CASSFRTGDNSPLHF,TGTGCCAGCAGCTTCCGGACAGGGGATAATTCACCCCTCCACTTT
TRBJ2-2,14,.,.,TRBV19,CASSTGSNTGELFF,TGTGCCAGTAGTACGGGGTCGAACACCGGGGAGCTGTTTTTT
TRBJ2-6,19,.,.,TRBV24-1,CATFCHRDKPFRGANVLTF,TGTGCCACCTTCTGTCATAGGGACAAGCCGTTCAGAGGGGCCAACGTCCTGACTTTC
TRBJ1-1,13,.,.,TRBV7-2,CASSLNGYTEAFF,TGTGCCAGCAGCTTAAACGGGTACACTGAAGCTTTCTTT
TRBJ1-2,11,.,.,TRBV20-1,CSARSTNGYTF,TGCAGTGCCCGGTCTACCAATGGCTACACCTTC
TRBJ2-3,18,TRBD2,.,TRBV7-8,CASSLGRTSGRLADTQYF,TGTGCCAGCAGCTTAGGTCGGACTAGCGGGCGCTTAGCAGATACGCAGTATTTT
TRBJ2-2,16,TRBD1,.,TRBV3-1/TRBV3-2,CASSRDRGLDTGELFF,TGTGCCAGCAGCCGGGACAGGGGGCTCGACACCGGGGAGCTGTTTTTT
TRBJ2-2,14,.,.,TRBV9,CASSVGNSWGELFF,TGTGCCAGCAGCGTAGGAAACTCGTGGGGGGAGCTGTTTTTT
TRBJ1-1,15,.,.,TRBV5-1,CASSLEGHKNTEAFF,TGCGCCAGCAGCTTGGAGGGACATAAGAACACTGAAGCTTTCTTT
TRBJ1-2,14,TRBD1,.,TRBV5-1,CASSIGQGSYGYTF,TGCGCCAGCAGCATAGGACAGGGGAGCTATGGCTACACCTTC
TRBJ1-5,18,TRBD1,.,TRBV19,CASTEGRTGGARGQPQHF,TGTGCCAGTACCGAGGGACGGACAGGGGGCGCGAGGGGTCAGCCCCAGCATTTT
TRBJ1-2,15,.,few,TRBV5-1,CASSLSGFTDYGYTF,TGCGCCAGCAGCTTGTCAGGGTTTACAGACTATGGCTACACCTTC
TRBJ2-3,17,TRBD2,.,TRBV19,CASSWGASGAPSDTQYF,TGTGCCAGTAGTTGGGGGGCTAGCGGGGCCCCTTCTGATACGCAGTATTTT
TRBJ2-1,11,.,.,TRBV24-1,CATSEEREQFF,TGTGCCACCAGTGAGGAGCGAGAGCAGTTCTTC
TRBJ1-2,16,.,.,TRBV7-3,CASSPTAGKGGYGYTF,TGTGCCAGCAGCCCGACGGCCGGGAAAGGAGGCTATGGCTACACCTTC
TRBJ2-7,15,TRBD1,.,TRBV6-5,CASSSPGTGYYEQYF,TGTGCCAGCAGTTCCCCCGGGACAGGGTACTACGAGCAGTACTTC
TRBJ1-1,16,.,few,TRBV6-4,CASSVAPGPEGTEAFF,TGTGCCAGCAGTGTGGCCCCGGGCCCCGAGGGCACTGAAGCTTTCTTT
TRBJ1-5,17,TRBD1,.,TRBV24-1,CATSAGTGGPAGQPQHF,TGTGCCACCAGTGCCGGGACAGGGGGCCCCGCGGGGCAGCCCCAGCATTTT
TRBJ1-1,17,TRBD1,.,TRBV7-6,CASSWGTGFIMNTEAFF,TGTGCCAGCAGCTGGGGGACAGGGTTTATAATGAACACTGAAGCTTTCTTT
TRBJ1-5,17,.,.,TRBV6-2/TRBV6-3,CASSYPHRGLSNQPQHF,TGTGCCAGCAGTTACCCCCACCGAGGGTTAAGCAATCAGCCCCAGCATTTT
TRBJ2-7,15,TRBD1,.,TRBV5-1,CASSPGTGGSYEQYF,TGCGCCAGCAGCCCCGGGACAGGGGGCTCCTACGAGCAGTACTTC
TRBJ1-4,14,.,.,TRBV28,CASATRGGHEKLFF,TGTGCCAGCGCGACGAGGGGGGGCCATGAAAAACTGTTTTTT
TRBJ1-2,15,TRBD1,.,TRBV6-6,CASSNTGTANYGYTF,TGTGCCAGCAGTAACACCGGGACAGCTAACTATGGCTACACCTTC
TRBJ1-3,16,TRBD1,.,TRBV7-9,CASSKGQGNSGNTIYF,TGTGCCAGCAGCAAAGGACAGGGCAACTCTGGAAACACCATATATTTT